This T cell receptor beta chain derives from a study of cytomegalovirus exposure and HLA in healthy donors (dated by TCRdb to 2017 to 2019). A note on the overall study: According to an earlier analysis of 587 of the donors, about 180 million T cells yielded some 120 million unique TCR beta sequences and approximately 280 Gb of sequence data. Around 320 gigabases of sequencing data and approximately 93 million unique TCR sequences were included in an early release covering about 620 HLA-typed donors. Of the roughly 430 genotyped donors, over 65% fell in the genetic ancestry cluster associated with self-reported Caucasian donors. The aim of the study was to test whether cataloging public T cell receptors could identify signatures of past pathogen exposure. Using immunosequencing, the study profiled T cell repertoires from 666 subjects and related those repertoires to cytomegalovirus serostatus. Along with the approximately 620-subject first cohort, a separate validation cohort of over a hundred different subjects was used. High-throughput TCR immunosequencing, statistical association of individual TCRs with disease status, and machine learning were combined to predict cytomegalovirus infection status. To study patterns of TCR occurrence, a later analysis re-analyzed previously published TCR beta repertoires from 500 to 850 donors and added high-resolution HLA genotyping. Rather than using new phenotypic data, the later analysis identified candidate immune exposures from TCR beta sequences and from how often those sequences occurred across donors. To decide whether each TCR beta V gene segment behaved as functional or pseudogenic, an earlier analysis of 587 of the donors relied on high-throughput TCR beta sequencing. Alongside the repertoire data, information on donor age, sex, ethnicity and CMV serostatus was compiled. In a later genetic analysis, genome-wide SNP genotypes for about 65% of the roughly 700 donors were used, and that subset was treated as a discovery cohort. Every discovery cohort repertoire had been produced on one sequencing platform. HLA typing included class I and class II loci at four-digit resolution. Typing coverage varied by locus: about 620-630 donors for A, B, C, DRB1 and DQB1; 500 to 550 for DQA1; about 590 for DPA1; more than 450 for DPB1. Four or five DR-DQ haplotypes were handled as single units for association and clustering because linkage in the cohort was strong. Across some 400 genotyped donors of the cohort, an average of about 240,000 unique TCR beta nucleotide sequences per donor were sequenced, and approximately 17% of those sequences were non-productive.

Receptor amplification or capture employed the immunoSEQ multiplex PCR assay. A mixture of 60 forward primers for TCR Vbeta segments and 13 reverse primers for TCR Jbeta segments was used in the multiplex PCR. Amplification of the CDR3 region of rearranged TCR beta genes was performed with a multiplex PCR assay on genomic DNA. The Illumina HiSeq System was used to sequence the amplified TCR beta libraries as 87-base-pair reads. Concerning the study's data processing: Across the 700 or so repertoires, a later analysis counted approximately 75 million unique TCR beta chains, 9.5 million to 12 million of which were shared by at least two donors. To remove PCR and sequencing errors, raw reads were error-corrected and collapsed into unique sequences using a nearest-neighbor algorithm that merged closely related sequences. CDR3 sequences were aligned to IMGT reference sequences to assign V, D and J gene segments. For a sequence to be retained, at least a six-nucleotide match to both a V gene segment and a J gene segment was required. A rearrangement counted as productive if the CDR3 had no stop codons and remained in frame with V and J, and every other rearrangement counted as non-productive. CDR3 was defined according to IMGT convention as the region running from the second conserved V-encoded cysteine to the conserved J-encoded phenylalanine. The earlier analysis of about 610 of the donors excluded any sequence lacking an unambiguous match to a single V gene segment. In an earlier analysis of approximately 610 of the donors, V segments were called functional above 56.7% productive rearrangements and were called segregating when the between-donor standard deviation exceeded 5%. A statistical classification framework was developed to diagnose cytomegalovirus status using the catalog of TCR beta chain sequences. A later analysis assigned V and J genes by comparing TCR nucleotide sequences with IMGT/GENE-DB human TR gene sequences. In a later analysis, CDR3 sequences and most-parsimonious VDJ recombination scenarios were assigned using the TCRdist pipeline. In a later analysis, every TCR beta chain was defined by the combination of its CDR3 amino acid sequence and its V-gene family, and reads without a unique V-gene family were dropped. A later analysis removed several hundred highly shared, low-generation-probability nucleotide sequences to deal with suspected cross-contamination and a sequencing artifact. For each public chain, a later analysis derived a clonal expansion index from normalized ranks of inferred template counts within each repertoire. In a later analysis, generation probabilities were computed with a VDJ recombination model fitted to out-of-frame rearrangements, and the resulting probabilities were checked against IGoR. In a later analysis, hypergeometric tests were used to score TCR-TCR, TCR-HLA and TCR-CMV co-occurrence, with a repertoire-size bias correction applied to TCR pairs. In a later analysis, false discovery rates were estimated by permuting HLA or CMV assignments 20 times. In a later analysis, co-occurring TCRs were grouped using DBSCAN, with TCRdist sequence similarity added in when clustering inside HLA-allele-positive subsets. Co-occurrence clustering excluded repertoires with fewer than 30,000 or more than 120,000 public chains, plus five with anomalous nucleotide sharing. Sourced from immuneACCESS, this table was stored by TCRdb with only in-frame sequences that have V and J called. A share of the clones is absent; for the studies checked, an unresolved V gene accounts for under half, and the remainder has no known explanation. That table gives V, J and clone size, and the DNA gave D and trimming. The sample yields about 210,000 clones; roughly 82% were counted once. The ten largest account for about 6% of the sample.

About this clone: No cognate antigen has been identified for it. No base-level quality is on record; no much larger clone is a single base apart.

V lost 0 bases and J lost 0 bases, and the count of bases not matched to a germline gene is 2. CDR1 and CDR2 are read off the germline V gene as SGHRS and YFSETQ. Taken from cysteine to phenylalanine, the CDR3 has 16 residues. This entry keeps only the CDR3 DNA: 48 bases, framed from base 1. In total, approximately 700 healthy bone marrow donors made up the cohort. At the time of sampling, all cohort members were nominally healthy, though unrecorded immune exposures were likely present. The donor tested CMV seropositive and was one of the 289 seropositive cohort members. A peripheral blood sample was provided by each donor, and peripheral blood mononuclear cells were used for TCR beta sequencing. The Qiagen DNeasy Blood Extraction Kit was used to extract genomic DNA from the blood cell samples. On the study overall, not on this receptor specifically: Assigning TCR associations to individual alleles was difficult when HLA alleles, especially DR and DQ, strongly co-occurred. Compared with the approximately 710-donor mean, donors in an Asian-associated ancestry cluster had fewer N-insertions in productive TCRs, according to a later genetic analysis. Because some donors lacked HLA typing at each locus, the association tests relied only on the typed subset. Across donors, most TCR sequences were observed very rarely, whereas some public TCRs were present in many individuals. A group of highly shared sequence variants was considered likely to be a technical artifact of the sequencing pipeline. In a later genetic analysis, a missense DCLRE1C variant was associated with V-gene and J-gene trimming of TCR beta chains, and the association was replicated in an independent cohort. Roughly uniform sequencing depth across donors was assumed in presence/absence analyses, although this assumption may not hold. Because counts were too low, 15 to 20 rarely observed V segments, including chromosome 9 orphons, were excluded from the earlier analysis of around 640 of the donors. The study gave a list of 150 to 200 TCR beta chains associated with cytomegalovirus. Several of the top co-occurrence clusters appeared to be linked to parvovirus B19, influenza, CMV and Epstein-Barr virus, according to a later analysis. According to a later analysis, most CMV-associated TCR beta chains appeared to be HLA-restricted, and the HLA associations seemed to be driven largely by CMV exposure. In an earlier analysis of 587 of the donors, most TCR beta V segments appeared in productive rearrangements about 87% or about 30% of the time, broadly matching IMGT annotations. Some IMGT-functional V segments, including TRBV6-2 and TRBV6-3, could not be told apart with the 87-base-pair reads, so those segments were excluded. It was suggested by the authors that the approach could potentially be generalized to other disease states and immunological phenotypes. Immune exposure information for the cohort was limited to CMV serostatus. In a later analysis, 16,951 TCR beta sequences were associated with specific HLA alleles at a false discovery rate of 0.05. Three of the identified cytomegalovirus-associated TCR beta chains were confirmed in vitro to be specific for cytomegalovirus antigens. The cohort was sequenced for TCR beta chains only, and without alpha or paired-chain data the features that could be detected were limited. Cytomegalovirus status was reported to be diagnosed by the classifier with high specificity and sensitivity in both the original and validation cohorts. In a later analysis, HLA-associated TCR beta chains were found to be more clonally expanded and to have lower generation probabilities than equally common non-associated chains. A further reported finding was that TCR beta sequences accurately predicted the HLA-A and HLA-B alleles for most subjects in the first cohort. Correlated functional status among segregating V segments might reflect linkage disequilibrium, but an unknown experimental factor could not be ruled out. According to a later analysis, TCR association rates differed among HLA loci, with DRB1 alleles showing the most associated TCRs and HLA-C alleles showing the fewest.

What was sequenced was PBMCs. The receptor was derived from a man in his forties or fifties in good health and CMV-seropositive. Recombination connected TRBV5-1 to TRBJ2-2, with 7 bases in between that match TRBD1. The bases are TGCGCCAGCAGCTTGGGGACAGGACCGAACACCGGGGAGCTGTTTTTT. The encoded protein is CASSLGTGPNTGELFF.